The 32 T cell receptor beta chains below were found in one sample sequenced in a study of shared clonotypes between healthy human individuals. Some clones are missing from TCRdb's copy, which holds only in-frame ones; the method was immunoSEQ multiplex PCR. The sample has a few million clones, over 90% seen once; the top ten hold about 0.37%. Sequenced: naive CD4+ T cells from PBMCs. Subset given: CD45RA+ positively selected. The receptors come from a man younger than 35 in good health. Some clones in this sample may be carry-over from other donors' samples.

The genes are TRBV27 and TRBJ1-3; no definite D call. Germline V lookup: CDR1 MNHEY, CDR2 SMNVEV (reference sequence). This CDR3 region has 13 residues. V lost 4 bases and J 4 bases, leaving 8 bases between the germline ends. This CDR3 reads CASSWKPGNTIYF. In nucleotides, the CDR3 is TGTGCCAGCAGTTGGAAGCCAGGAAACACCATATATTTT.

The chain links TRBV7-2 to TRBJ2-2; D uncertain. Germline loops: CDR1 SGHTA, CDR2 FQGNSA. CDR3 length: 12 residues. Trimming took off 5 bases at V and 7 bases at J, with 8 bases between the two ends. CDR3 coding DNA: TGTGCCAGCAGCATGAACTACGGGGAGCTGTTTTTT. It codes for CASSMNYGELFF.

The chain is built from TRBV19 and TRBJ1-2; D not certain. Trimming removed 5 bases from V and 2 bases from J, with 12 bases in between. CDR3 length: 14 amino acids. Germline CDR1 is LNHDA and CDR2 is SQIVND (reference sequence). The CDR3 DNA sequence: TGTGCCAGTAGTTCGCGACTCCCCAACTATGGCTACACCTTC. Translation gives CASSSRLPNYGYTF. Full variable domain (rest looked up from reference TRBV19 and TRBJ1-2): DGGITQSPKYLFRKEGQNVTLSCEQNLNHDAMYWYRQDPGQGLRLIYYSQIVNDFQKGDIAEGYSVSREKKESFPLTVTSAQKNPTAFYLCASSSRLPNYGYTFGSGTRLTVV.

As for this clone: The same CDR3 can be traced to other DNA sequences in this sample. The V and J genes are TRBV20-1 and TRBJ2-3, with D hard to call. The CDR3 is 11 residues long. CDR1 and CDR2 (germline): DFQATT, SNEGSKA (reference sequence). Deletions cut 5 bases from V and 3 bases from J, with 6 bases between. CDR3 DNA sequence: TGCAGTGCTGCCGGGACAGATACGCAGTATTTT. Translated, it gives CSAAGTDTQYF.

V usage is TRBV18 and J usage is TRBJ2-3, with 7 bases identical to TRBD1. The germline V gene encodes CDR1 KGHSH and CDR2 LQKENI. V was pared by 5 bases and J by 1 base, with 6 bases of the junction left unmatched. The CDR3 is made up of 15 amino acids. CDR3 sequence reads: CASSTGQERTDTQYF. As DNA, the CDR3 is TGTGCCAGCTCAACAGGACAGGAACGCACAGATACGCAGTATTTT.

This clone was seen just once. The chain joins TRBV19 to TRBJ2-1; the D gene is possibly TRBD1 (5 bases). The germline gives CDR1 LNHDA, CDR2 SQIVND (reference sequence). V was clipped by 7 bases and J by 1 base, with 14 bases between them. This CDR3 contains 15 residues. DNA for the CDR3: TGTGCCAGTACCATATCCAGGGAATCCTACAATGAGCAGTTCTTC. It codes for CASTISRESYNEQFF.

The chain is built from TRBV29-1 and TRBJ1-1, with TRBD1 matching over 9 bases. In germline, CDR1 is SQVTM, CDR2 ANQGSEA. V lost 0 bases, J lost 0 bases, and 20 bases stayed unmatched. The CDR3 runs 21 residues. This chain's CDR3 is CSVEDFRGIPNDRGMNTEAFF. CDR3 coding DNA: TGCAGCGTTGAAGATTTCAGGGGGATCCCTAACGACAGGGGGATGAACACTGAAGCTTTCTTT.

The rearrangement joins TRBV6-5 to TRBJ1-5; possible D gene TRBD1, 5 bases. The V gene's germline CDR1 is MNHEY and CDR2 SVGAGI. With 0 bases removed from V and 9 bases from J, the gap between germline ends came to 12 bases. The CDR3 runs 14 residues. As DNA, the CDR3 is TGTGCCAGCAGTTACTCTCCAGGGTTGCGGCCCCAGCATTTT. Protein product: CASSYSPGLRPQHF.

The rearrangement joins TRBV28 to TRBJ1-1; D not certain. Trimming pared 2 bases from V and 5 bases from J, leaving 15 bases between. The CDR3 covers 15 residues. Looked up from germline, CDR1 is MDHEN and CDR2 is SYDVKM. This CDR3 reads CASSLEDARATEAFF. The CDR3 DNA sequence: TGTGCCAGCAGTTTAGAGGACGCCCGGGCGACTGAAGCTTTCTTT. Filled out from reference TRBV28 and TRBJ1-1, the complete variable domain reads DVKVTQSSRYLVKRTGEKVFLECVQDMDHENMFWYRQDPGLGLRLIYFSYDVKMKEKGDIPEGYSVSREKKERFSLILESASTNQTSMYLCASSLEDARATEAFFGQGTRLTVV.

The gene calls are TRBV7-2 and TRBJ1-4, with D unresolved. Germline V gene data show CDR1 as SGHTA and CDR2 as FQGNSA. CDR3 length equals 18 residues. V was trimmed by 4 bases and J by 5 bases, leaving 23 bases between them. CDR3 sequence (DNA): TGTGCCAGCAGCTCCCTAGCCTCACCGGGATGTAAAAATGAAAAACTGTTTTTT. It yields the protein CASSSLASPGCKNEKLFF.

The chain has TRBV9 and TRBJ2-6; 14 positions agree with TRBD2. V lost 4 bases and J lost 4; bases outside the gene matches: 13. CDR1 SGDLS and CDR2 YYNGEE come from the germline V gene. The CDR3 consists of 20 residues. The CDR3 reads CASSTLGLAGAHEGANVLTF. The CDR3 nucleotides are TGTGCCAGCAGCACGCTGGGACTAGCGGGAGCACACGAGGGGGCCAACGTCCTGACTTTC.

The J gene is TRBJ2-2, the V gene TRBV7-2; 7 bases line up with TRBD2. Germline assignment: CDR1 SGHTA and CDR2 FQGNSA. The J segment lost 4 bases and the V segment lost 4 bases, leaving 6 bases of the junction unmatched. The CDR3 consists of 15 residues. The CDR3 region is CASSSSSGRTGELFF. CDR3 nucleotides: TGTGCCAGCAGCTCCTCTAGCGGCCGCACCGGGGAGCTGTTTTTT. Based on the CDR3 plus reference TRBV7-2 and TRBJ2-2, the full variable domain is GAGVSQSPSNKVTEKGKDVELRCDPISGHTALYWYRQSLGQGLEFLIYFQGNSAPDKSGLPSDRFSAERTGGSVSTLTIQRTQQEDSAVYLCASSSSSGRTGELFFGEGSRLTVL.

The chain recombines TRBV6-6 with TRBJ2-7; D gene unclear. Germline V gives CDR1 MNHNY, CDR2 SVGAGI (reference sequence). Deletions cut 1 base from V and 7 bases from J, with 5 bases between. The CDR3 extends over 11 amino acids. CDR3 region: CASSYYGEQYF. DNA for the CDR3: TGTGCCAGCAGTTACTACGGGGAGCAGTACTTC.

The rearrangement uses TRBV4-3 and TRBJ2-3, with D possibly being TRBD2 (6 bases). The CDR3 is 16 amino acids. V was clipped by 6 bases and J by 0 bases, with 16 bases between them. Looked up from germline, CDR1 is LGHNA and CDR2 is YSLEER. CDR3 protein: CASRRNLAPSTDTQYF. The CDR3 DNA reads TGCGCCAGCAGACGCAATCTAGCGCCTAGCACAGATACGCAGTATTTT.

In this sample, this clone turned up once. The J gene is TRBJ2-2, the V gene TRBV2; 9 nucleotides align to TRBD1. The length of the CDR3 is 15 residues. V lost 6 bases to trimming and J lost 5 bases; unmatched junction nucleotides: 7. Germline lookup yields CDR1 SNHLY and CDR2 FYNNEI. In nucleotides, the CDR3 is TGTGCCAGCAGCCTCCGGGACAGGGCGACCGGGGAGCTGTTTTTT. Translated, it gives CASSLRDRATGELFF.

The J gene is TRBJ1-5, the V gene TRBV7-8, with a possible D match to TRBD1 (6 bases). Per the germline V gene, CDR1 is SGHVS and CDR2 is FQNEAQ. The CDR3 has 16 residues. V was cut by 5 bases and J by 2 bases, with 16 bases left in between. The CDR3 sequence: CASSPTTGSGNQPQHF. Here the CDR3 DNA reads TGTGCCAGCAGCCCAACGACAGGCTCGGGCAATCAGCCCCAGCATTTT.

The J gene is TRBJ1-5, the V gene TRBV5-6, with 7 bases that match TRBD1. Trimming cost V 0 bases and J 0 bases; bases outside gene matches: 9. Looked up from germline, CDR1 is SGHDT and CDR2 is YYEEEE. This CDR3 region has 18 residues. Here the CDR3 DNA reads TGTGCCAGCAGCTTGGCCGGGACAGAGATTTATAGCAATCAGCCCCAGCATTTT. This encodes CASSLAGTEIYSNQPQHF.

This CDR3 reads CASSELVDRVFHRRNQPQHF. Written as DNA, the CDR3 is TGTGCCAGCAGTGAATTAGTCGACAGGGTTTTCCATCGGCGCAATCAGCCCCAGCATTTT. V usage is TRBV6-1 and J usage is TRBJ1-5; 7 positions agree with TRBD1. Germline assignment: CDR1 MNHNS and CDR2 SASEGT. The trim removed 2 bases at V and 2 bases at J, leaving 18 bases unmatched. The CDR3 length is 20 residues.

The gene calls are TRBV6-1 and TRBJ2-1; 12 bases line up with TRBD2. Germline V gene data show CDR1 as MNHNS and CDR2 as SASEGT. The ends lost 6 bases at V and 8 bases at J; junction bases unmatched: 8. The CDR3 sequence is 15 residues long. CDR3 loop: CASSLTSGSQHEQFF. The CDR3 DNA is TGTGCCAGCAGCCTGACTAGCGGGAGTCAACATGAGCAGTTCTTC.

The chain links TRBV29-1 to TRBJ2-7; D remains unclear. This CDR3 region has 12 residues. Germline V gives CDR1 SQVTM, CDR2 ANQGSEA. V was shortened by 4 bases and J by 2 bases, with 9 bases between the two germline ends. CDR3 DNA sequence: TGCAGCGTTGGGCACATAGCCTACGAGCAGTACTTC. It encodes CSVGHIAYEQYF.

As to this clone: The sample has other DNA sequences that encode this CDR3 too. The chain has TRBV5-1 and TRBJ1-2, with 9 bases identical to TRBD1. Germline V lookup: CDR1 SGHRS, CDR2 YFSETQ. CDR3 length equals 14 residues. Trimming took 4 bases from V and 8 from J; bases not matched to a gene: 9. The CDR3 region has the DNA TGCGCCAGCAGCCCGGACAGGGGAGTGCGCGGCTACACCTTC. Protein: CASSPDRGVRGYTF.

The chain has TRBV7-9 and TRBJ2-5; 7 bases align to TRBD2. V shed 11 bases, J shed 4 bases, and the junction held 19 bases outside the gene matches. CDR1 is SEHNR, CDR2 FQNEAQ, per germline (reference sequence). The CDR3 is 16 amino acids. CDR3 DNA: TGTGCCTGCGAGGGGCGGGAGCGGGGAAGGAGAGAGACCCAGTACTTC. It translates to CACEGRERGRRETQYF.

This clone was recorded only once. V and J are TRBV19 and TRBJ2-7; TRBD1 or TRBD2 may be the D gene (7 bases each). Trimming cost V 3 bases and J 0 bases, with 12 bases left between them. Germline assignment: CDR1 LNHDA and CDR2 SQIVND (reference sequence). This CDR3 contains 15 residues. The CDR3 DNA follows: TGTGCCAGTAGTATTCAGGGGGAGGGCTCCTACGAGCAGTACTTC. Translated, it gives CASSIQGEGSYEQYF.

The sample holds a few counts of this clone. The sample has other DNA sequences that encode this CDR3 too. In nucleotides, the CDR3 is TGTGCCTGGAGTACCGGGATCTCGAACGAGCAGTACTTC. It translates to CAWSTGISNEQYF. The V and J genes are TRBV30 and TRBJ2-7, with D possibly matching TRBD2 (5 bases). Germline values: CDR1 GTSNPN, CDR2 SVGIG (reference sequence). CDR3 length: 13 residues. Trimming removed 2 bases from V and 5 bases from J, with 13 bases in between.

The chain has TRBV6-5 and TRBJ1-3; tentative D call: TRBD1 (5 bases). Germline V gives CDR1 MNHEY, CDR2 SVGAGI. The CDR3 covers 15 residues. V lost 0 bases, J lost 3 bases, and 9 bases lay in between. The chain's CDR3 is CASSYSWDGGNTIYF. Written as DNA, the CDR3 is TGTGCCAGCAGTTACTCGTGGGACGGTGGAAACACCATATATTTT.

J is TRBJ2-3 and V is TRBV27, with D perhaps assigned TRBD1 or TRBD2 (7 bases each). Germline CDR1 is MNHEY and CDR2 is SMNVEV (reference sequence). With 1 base removed from V and 4 bases from J, the gap between germline ends came to 12 bases. The CDR3 runs to 15 residues. The CDR3 region is CASSLYRGGADTQYF. CDR3 DNA sequence: TGTGCCAGCAGTTTATACAGGGGAGGGGCAGATACGCAGTATTTT.

In its sample, this clone was seen once. This chain connects TRBV7-2 to TRBJ2-7, with D perhaps matching TRBD1 or TRBD2 (5 bases each). Trimming removed 2 bases at V and 0 bases at J, with 14 bases between. Germline V gives CDR1 SGHTA, CDR2 FQGNSA. The CDR3 is made up of 16 amino acids. CDR3 loop: CASSLRWDGSSYEQYF. The CDR3 DNA follows: TGTGCCAGCAGCTTACGATGGGACGGAAGCTCCTACGAGCAGTACTTC. The variable domain in full, completed from reference TRBV7-2 and TRBJ2-7, reads GAGVSQSPSNKVTEKGKDVELRCDPISGHTALYWYRQSLGQGLEFLIYFQGNSAPDKSGLPSDRFSAERTGGSVSTLTIQRTQQEDSAVYLCASSLRWDGSSYEQYFGPGTRLTVT.

The CDR3 sequence is CASSDPFVGEQYF. DNA for the CDR3: TGTGCCAGCAGCGACCCATTCGTGGGCGAGCAGTACTTC. The chain is built from TRBV9 and TRBJ2-7, with no clear D. The CDR3 is made up of 13 amino acids. Germline loops: CDR1 SGDLS, CDR2 YYNGEE. Trimming shortened V by 3 bases and J by 6 bases, and 13 bases separated the two germline ends.

The chain is built from TRBV15 and TRBJ2-5; D unresolved. Germline V CDR1 and CDR2: LNHNV, YYDKDF (reference sequence). The CDR3 is 12 residues long. V lost 2 bases, J lost 5 bases, and 6 bases lay in between. CDR3 coding DNA: TGTGCCACCAGCAGATTCCGGGAGACCCAGTACTTC. This sequence encodes CATSRFRETQYF.

This chain uses TRBV28 with TRBJ1-4, with D tentatively TRBD1 (5 bases). Trimming shortened V by 5 bases and J by 8 bases, and 21 bases separated the two germline ends. This CDR3 region has 16 residues. Germline CDR1 MDHEN, CDR2 SYDVKM. DNA of the CDR3: TGTGCCAGCAGTGTCCCCTCCGGGCCTCGGGGCGAAAAACTGTTTTTT. It translates to CASSVPSGPRGEKLFF.

The genes are TRBV9 and TRBJ2-1; D not certain. The germline CDR1 and CDR2 sequences are SGDLS and YYNGEE. V shed 0 bases and J shed 9 bases, with 16 bases lying between them. The CDR3 is 15 residues long. CDR3 residues: CASSVDAYTDSEQFF. CDR3 in DNA: TGTGCCAGCAGCGTAGATGCTTACACGGATAGTGAGCAGTTCTTC.

The chain's CDR3 is CASSQFPLNYGYTF. The CDR3 DNA reads as TGCGCCAGCAGTCAATTTCCACTTAACTATGGCTACACCTTC. V is TRBV23-1 and J is TRBJ1-2; the D is unclear. TRBV23-1 is filed as an ORF, its function uncertain. The CDR3 is 14 amino acids. V was trimmed by 1 base and J by 1 base, leaving 7 bases between them.